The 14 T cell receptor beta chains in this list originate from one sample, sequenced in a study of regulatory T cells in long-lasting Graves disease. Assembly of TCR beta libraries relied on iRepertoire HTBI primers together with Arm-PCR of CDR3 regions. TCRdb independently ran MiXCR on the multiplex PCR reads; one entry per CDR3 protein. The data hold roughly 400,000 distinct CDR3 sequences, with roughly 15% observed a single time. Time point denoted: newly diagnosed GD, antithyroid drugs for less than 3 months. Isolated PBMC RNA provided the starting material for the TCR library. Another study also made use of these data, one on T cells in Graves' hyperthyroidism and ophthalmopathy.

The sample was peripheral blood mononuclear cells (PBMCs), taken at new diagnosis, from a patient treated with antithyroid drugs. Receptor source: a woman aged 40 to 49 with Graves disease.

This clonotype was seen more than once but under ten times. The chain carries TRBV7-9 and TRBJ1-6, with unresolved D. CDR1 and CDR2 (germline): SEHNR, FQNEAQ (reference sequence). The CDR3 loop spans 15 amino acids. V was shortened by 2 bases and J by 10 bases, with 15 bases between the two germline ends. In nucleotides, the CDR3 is TGTGCCAGCAGCTTAATGGCTCAGGAGGGATCACCCCTCCACTTT. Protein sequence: CASSLMAQEGSPLHF.

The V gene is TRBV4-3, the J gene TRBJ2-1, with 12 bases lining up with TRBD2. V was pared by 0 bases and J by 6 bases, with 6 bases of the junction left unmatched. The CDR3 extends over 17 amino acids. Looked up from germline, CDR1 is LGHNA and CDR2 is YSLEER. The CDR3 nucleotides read TGCGCCAGCAGCCAAGATATACTAGCGGGAGGTCTCAATGAGCAGTTCTTC. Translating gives CASSQDILAGGLNEQFF.

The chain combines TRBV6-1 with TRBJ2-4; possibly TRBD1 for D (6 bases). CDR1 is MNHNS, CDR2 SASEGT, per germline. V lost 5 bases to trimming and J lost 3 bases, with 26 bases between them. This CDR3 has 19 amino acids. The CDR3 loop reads CASSPPPTDRLPNKNIQYF. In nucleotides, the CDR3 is TGTGCCAGCAGTCCACCTCCGACCGACAGGTTGCCTAACAAAAACATTCAGTACTTC.

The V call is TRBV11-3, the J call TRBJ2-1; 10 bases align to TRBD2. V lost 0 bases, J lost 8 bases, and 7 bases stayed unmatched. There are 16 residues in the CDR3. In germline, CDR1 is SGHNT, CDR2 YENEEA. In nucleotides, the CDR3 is TGTGCCAGCAGCTTAGAGCCCTCTAGCGGGAGACATGAGCAGTTCTTC. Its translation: CASSLEPSSGRHEQFF.

CDR3: CATSRDLRTETNEKLFF. The DNA for the CDR3 is TGTGCCACCAGCAGAGATCTCCGGACAGAAACTAATGAAAAACTGTTTTTT. J is TRBJ1-4 and V is TRBV15; D is perhaps TRBD1 (6 bases). Trimming shortened V by 0 bases and J by 1 base, and 12 bases separated the two germline ends. CDR3 length: 17 residues. Germline CDR1 reads LNHNV; CDR2 reads YYDKDF (reference sequence).

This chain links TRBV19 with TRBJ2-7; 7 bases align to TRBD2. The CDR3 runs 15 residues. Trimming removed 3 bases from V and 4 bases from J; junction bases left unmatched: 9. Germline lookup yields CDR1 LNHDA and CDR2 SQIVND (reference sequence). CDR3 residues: CASSISAVGGYEQYF. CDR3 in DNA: TGTGCCAGTAGTATTTCGGCAGTCGGGGGGTACGAGCAGTACTTC.

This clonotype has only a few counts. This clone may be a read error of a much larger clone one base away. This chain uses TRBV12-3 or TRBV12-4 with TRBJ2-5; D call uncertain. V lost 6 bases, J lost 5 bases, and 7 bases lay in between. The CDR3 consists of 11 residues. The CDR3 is CASRSEETQYF. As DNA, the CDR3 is TGTGCCAGCAGGTCGGAGGAGACCCAGTACTTC.

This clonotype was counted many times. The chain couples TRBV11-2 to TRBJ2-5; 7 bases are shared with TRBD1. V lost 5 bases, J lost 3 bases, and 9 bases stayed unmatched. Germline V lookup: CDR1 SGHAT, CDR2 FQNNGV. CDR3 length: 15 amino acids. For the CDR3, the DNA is TGTGCCAGCAGCCCGATTTGGGACAGTGAAGAGACCCAGTACTTC. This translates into CASSPIWDSEETQYF.

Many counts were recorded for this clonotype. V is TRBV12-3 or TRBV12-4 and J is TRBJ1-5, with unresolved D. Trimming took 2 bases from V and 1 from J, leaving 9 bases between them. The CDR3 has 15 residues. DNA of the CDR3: TGTGCCAGCAGTTTAAGGTTGGTGAGCAATCAGCCCCAGCATTTT. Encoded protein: CASSLRLVSNQPQHF.

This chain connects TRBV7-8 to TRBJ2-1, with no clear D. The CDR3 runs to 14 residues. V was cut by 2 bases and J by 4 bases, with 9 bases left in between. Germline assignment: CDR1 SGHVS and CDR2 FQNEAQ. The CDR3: CASSLNLVYNEQFF. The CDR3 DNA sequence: TGTGCCAGCAGCTTAAACTTAGTATACAATGAGCAGTTCTTC. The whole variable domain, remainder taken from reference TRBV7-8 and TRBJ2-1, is GAGVSQSPRYKVAKRGQDVALRCDPISGHVSLFWYQQALGQGPEFLTYFQNEAQLDKSGLPSDRFFAERPEGSVSTLKIQRTQQEDSAVYLCASSLNLVYNEQFFGPGTRLTVL.

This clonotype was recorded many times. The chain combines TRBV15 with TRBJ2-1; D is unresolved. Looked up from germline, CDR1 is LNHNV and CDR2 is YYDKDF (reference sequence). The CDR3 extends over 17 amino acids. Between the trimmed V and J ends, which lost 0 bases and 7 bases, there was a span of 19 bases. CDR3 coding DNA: TGTGCCACCAGCAGAGACGCGAGCCCATGGAAAACGAATGAGCAGTTCTTC. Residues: CATSRDASPWKTNEQFF.

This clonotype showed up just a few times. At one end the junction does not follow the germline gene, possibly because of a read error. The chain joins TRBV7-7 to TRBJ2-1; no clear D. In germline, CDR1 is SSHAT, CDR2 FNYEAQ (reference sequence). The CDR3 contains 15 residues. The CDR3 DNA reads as TGTGCTAGCAGCTTTTCCCCCGGCGATTACAATGAGCAGTTCTTC. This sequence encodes CASSFSPGDYNEQFF.

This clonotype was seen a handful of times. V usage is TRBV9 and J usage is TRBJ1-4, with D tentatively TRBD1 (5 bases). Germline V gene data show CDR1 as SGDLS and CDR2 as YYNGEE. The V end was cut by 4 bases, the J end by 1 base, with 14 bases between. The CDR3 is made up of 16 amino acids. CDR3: CASSPRHQGTNEKLFF. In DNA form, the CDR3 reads TGTGCCAGCAGCCCCCGCCACCAGGGAACTAATGAAAAACTGTTTTTT.

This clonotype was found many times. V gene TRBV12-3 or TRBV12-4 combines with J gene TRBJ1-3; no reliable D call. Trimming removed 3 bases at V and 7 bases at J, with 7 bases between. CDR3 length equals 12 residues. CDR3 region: CASSFGGNTIYF. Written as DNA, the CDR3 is TGTGCCAGCAGTTTCGGAGGTAACACCATATATTTT.